Listed here are 6 T cell receptor beta chains from one sample, sequenced in a study of PD-L1 blockade in urothelial cancer. Method: immunoSEQ multiplex PCR; TCRdb's copy keeps in-frame clones and lacks some. The repertoire holds about 22,000 clones, with 91% as singletons. Documented time point: peripheral blood 6 weeks after treatment start. This sample comprised PBMCs, obtained around atezolizumab (anti-PD-L1) treatment. All receptors come from a woman aged 60-75 years with urothelial cancer.

The CDR3 nucleotides read TGTGCCAGCAGTGAAGCCGGGACAGGGTCCGACAATGAGCAGTTCTTC. It codes for CASSEAGTGSDNEQFF. The rearrangement joins TRBV2 to TRBJ2-1; 9 bases fit TRBD1. V lost 0 bases and J lost 5; bases outside the gene matches: 5. Germline V gene lookup returns CDR1 SNHLY and CDR2 FYNNEI. CDR3 size: 16 residues.

This clone was seen a single time. CDR3 sequence reads: CASSFMDGIQQFF. In DNA form, the CDR3 reads TGTGCCAGCAGTTTTATGGACGGGATTCAGCAGTTCTTC. The chain carries TRBV28 and TRBJ2-1; the D gene is possibly TRBD2 (5 bases). V gave up 3 bases and J gave up 11 bases, with 14 bases separating them. The germline CDR1 and CDR2 sequences are MDHEN and SYDVKM. The CDR3 extends over 13 amino acids.

This clone showed up just once. The V call is TRBV19, the J call TRBJ2-7, with 10 bases lining up with TRBD1. Looked up from germline, CDR1 is LNHDA and CDR2 is SQIVND (reference sequence). This CDR3 comprises 13 residues. V shed 5 bases and J 7 bases; nucleotides not matched to a gene: 5. CDR3 in amino acids: CASSGTGAAEQYF. CDR3 coding DNA: TGTGCCAGTAGTGGGACAGGGGCGGCGGAGCAGTACTTC.

The chain is built from TRBV7-6 and TRBJ2-5, with D hard to call. Germline assignment: CDR1 SGHVS and CDR2 FNYEAQ. V gave up 5 bases and J gave up 2 bases, with 3 bases separating them. The CDR3 extends over 11 amino acids. The CDR3 DNA is TGTGCCAGCAGCCAGCAAGAGACCCAGTACTTC. This translates into CASSQQETQYF.

The chain carries TRBV4-3 and TRBJ1-4; unclear D gene. The V gene lost 0 bases and the J gene lost 4 bases, with 9 bases spanning the gap. Germline CDR1 reads LGHNA; CDR2 reads YSLEER. The CDR3 has 15 amino acids. CDR3 amino acids: CASSQDRRFNEKLFF. The CDR3 nucleotides are TGCGCCAGCAGCCAAGATAGAAGATTTAATGAAAAACTGTTTTTT.

V and J are TRBV6-5 and TRBJ1-1, with TRBD1 matching over 8 bases. CDR3 length: 15 amino acids. Germline V lookup: CDR1 MNHEY, CDR2 SVGAGI. V dropped 6 bases and J dropped 4; count of bases not matched to a gene: 10. The CDR3 DNA is TGTGCCAGCAGCCCCAGGGACAGGCGGGGCACTGAAGCTTTCTTT. Protein product: CASSPRDRRGTEAFF.